The count of the clone carrying this T cell receptor beta chain is one. One end of the junction is discordant with germline, which a read error may explain. The germline CDR1 and CDR2 sequences are MNHNS and SASEGT. The CDR3 has 15 amino acids. The source of the sample is a study of blood T cell repertoires in COVID-19. On the study more broadly: Some COVID-19 samples were acute and others convalescent; all came from the United States, Italy and Spain. T cells, B-cell-depleted T cells, or PBMCs provided the cDNA or gDNA that served as material.

Original processing notes: Reference gene primer amplification gave estimated nucleated cell counts. The assay was immunoSEQ multiplex PCR, and TCRdb's table has in-frame clones only and misses some. V, J and clone size reflect that table, while D and trimming were determined from the DNA. The sample consists of about 120,000 clones, less than 85% of them appearing once. The sequencing sample was made of peripheral blood. The sequence was collected from a man aged 25 to 40 with acute or convalescent COVID-19. V gene TRBV6-1 combines with J gene TRBJ1-5, with TRBD1 as a possible D gene (5 bases). The CDR3 spells CASREVGQSNQPQHF. CDR3 in DNA: TGTGCCAGCAGAGAAGTGGGGCAAAGCAATCAGCCCCAGCATTTT.